This T cell receptor beta chain was identified during a study of CD8+CD57+ T cells in acquired aplastic anemia. Study results and limitations: Common to patients and controls were about 31 CD8+ CDR3 sequences. Patient and control CD8+ Simpson's diversity was not significantly different.

Those patients picked for sequencing had displayed CD8+CD57+ cell expansion on flow cytometry. Every one of the patients had aplastic anemia (severe, acquired). When blood sampling took place, the patients had received no therapy. Genomic DNA, serving as template, underwent TCR beta VDJ and CDR3 profiling. TCRdb analysed the reads with MiXCR anew, one entry per CDR3 protein. This sample has under 250,000 distinct CDR3 sequences, with approximately 45% found just once. This clonotype was counted ten times or more. Its target is unknown. This CDR3 has 15 amino acids. The V end lost 4 bases, the J end lost 5 bases, and 14 bases lay between the germline ends. The germline CDR1 and CDR2 sequences are SGHDN and FVKESK.

This rearrangement joins TRBV14 to TRBJ1-4; D call uncertain. The sequence was obtained from a human donor with aplastic anemia. The sample was sorted CD4+, CD8+, or CD8+CD57+ T cells (not recorded which) from PBMCs. The CDR3 sequence is CASSPSARVNEKLFF. The CDR3 nucleotides are TGTGCCAGCAGCCCATCGGCCCGGGTAAATGAAAAACTGTTTTTT.